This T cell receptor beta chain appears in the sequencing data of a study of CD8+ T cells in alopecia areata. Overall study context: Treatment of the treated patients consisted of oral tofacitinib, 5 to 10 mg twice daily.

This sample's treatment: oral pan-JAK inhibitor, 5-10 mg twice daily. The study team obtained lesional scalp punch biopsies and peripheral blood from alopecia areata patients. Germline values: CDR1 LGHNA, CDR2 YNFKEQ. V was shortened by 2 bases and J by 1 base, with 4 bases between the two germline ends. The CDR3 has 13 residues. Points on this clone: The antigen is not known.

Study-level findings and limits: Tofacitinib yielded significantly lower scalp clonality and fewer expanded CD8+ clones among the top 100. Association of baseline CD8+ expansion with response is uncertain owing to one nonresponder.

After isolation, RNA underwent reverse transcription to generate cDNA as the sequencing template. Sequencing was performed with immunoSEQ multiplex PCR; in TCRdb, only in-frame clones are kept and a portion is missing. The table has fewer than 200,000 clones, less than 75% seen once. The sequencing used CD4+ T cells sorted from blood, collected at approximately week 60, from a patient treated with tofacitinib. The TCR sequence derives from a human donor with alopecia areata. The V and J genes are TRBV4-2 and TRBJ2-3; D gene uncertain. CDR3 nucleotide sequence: TGTGCCAGCAGCCAACTAGGCACAGATACGCAGTATTTT. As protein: CASSQLGTDTQYF.